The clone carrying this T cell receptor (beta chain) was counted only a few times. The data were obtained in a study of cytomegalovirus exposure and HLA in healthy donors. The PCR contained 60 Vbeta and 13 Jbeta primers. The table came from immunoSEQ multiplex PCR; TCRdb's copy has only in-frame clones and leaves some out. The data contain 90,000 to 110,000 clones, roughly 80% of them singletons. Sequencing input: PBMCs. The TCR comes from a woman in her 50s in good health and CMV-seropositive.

The CDR3 coding sequence is TGTGCCAGCAGCCCCCGGGTTGCCTACGTCTCTGGGGCCAACGTCCTGACTTTC. Its translation is CASSPRVAYVSGANVLTF. J is TRBJ2-6 and V is TRBV7-3; D remains ambiguous. The CDR3 extends over 18 amino acids. The V end was cut by 5 bases, the J end by 0 bases, with 17 bases between. In germline, CDR1 is SGHTA, CDR2 FQGTGA.